The entry that follows covers one T cell receptor beta chain sequence. Mismatch with germline at one junction end may stem from a read error. Germline V lookup: CDR1 SSHAT, CDR2 FNYEAQ (reference sequence). The CDR3 consists of 17 residues. These data are taken from a study of T cell changes during pregnancy in multiple sclerosis. Assay: immunoSEQ multiplex PCR; the TCRdb copy retains only in-frame clones and omits some. The sample includes some 70,000 clones, roughly nine tenths seen only once; the top ten take approximately 2%. This sequence joins TRBV7-7 and TRBJ2-3, with 8 bases matching TRBD2. This sequence originates from a female donor in good health, enrolled as a control in a pregnancy study. Sequencing used peripheral blood, obtained in the second trimester of pregnancy. For the CDR3, the DNA is TGTGCTAGCAGCCCGTGGGGGCTTAGCGGGGAGACAGATACGCAGTATTTT. Translating it yields CASSPWGLSGETDTQYF.